This T cell receptor beta chain was observed in a study of blood T cell repertoires in COVID-19. Across the study: Samples representing acute and convalescent COVID-19 were sourced from the United States, Italy and Spain. The cDNA or gDNA used as material had been derived from T cells, B-cell-depleted T cells, or PBMCs.

Authors' processing steps: Quantification of nucleated cells was approximated via reference gene primer amplification. Generated by immunoSEQ multiplex PCR, the TCRdb table keeps only in-frame clones and is missing some. V and J calls and clone size are those listed in that table; D and trimming were worked out from the DNA. Of approximately 210,000 clones in the sample, under 90% were seen once. Per germline, CDR1 MDHEN and CDR2 SYDVKM. After removal of 6 bases from V and 5 bases from J, the junction contained 5 bases not matched to a gene. The CDR3 length is 13 residues. Seattle's enrolled individuals joined amid active infection and were then monitored longitudinally.

Input material: peripheral blood. The sequence was obtained from a woman aged 80 or older with COVID-19, enrolled during active disease. The gene calls are TRBV28 and TRBJ1-2, with 8 bases fitting TRBD1. CDR3 loop: CASSPTGAYGYTF. Written as DNA, the CDR3 is TGTGCCAGCAGCCCGACAGGGGCGTATGGCTACACCTTC.